The rows below give T cell receptor beta chains drawn from one sample of a study of blood T cell repertoires in COVID-19. Profiling relied on immunoSEQ multiplex PCR, and the TCRdb table lists in-frame clones only, not all of them. The sample has 46,000 or so clones, about nine tenths seen once. The sequenced material came from peripheral blood. The receptors were gathered from an older man with active COVID-19. Each CDR3 is given with its conserved first and last residue. D genes are given only for firm matches. Size is omitted from some rows. Given values are once, few, many or a class for expanded clones.

D	V	J	size	CDR3	DNA
TRBD1	TRBV30	TRBJ2-7	.	CAWRRQGLWEQYF	TGTGCCTGGAGGAGACAGGGTCTTTGGGAGCAGTACTTC
.	TRBV19	TRBJ2-7	.	CASKPTGTHEQYF	TGTGCCAGTAAACCTACAGGGACCCACGAGCAGTACTTC
TRBD1	TRBV19	TRBJ2-2	.	CASNPRGQRNTGELFF	TGTGCCAGTAATCCGAGGGGGCAGAGGAACACCGGGGAGCTGTTTTTT
TRBD2	TRBV7-2	TRBJ2-7	.	CASSPLLAGGPTAYEQYF	TGTGCCAGCAGCCCACTACTAGCGGGAGGGCCAACGGCCTACGAGCAGTACTTC
.	TRBV12-3/TRBV12-4	TRBJ2-1	.	CASSFPPLQQFF	TGTGCCAGCAGTTTCCCCCCACTCCAGCAGTTCTTC
.	TRBV7-9	TRBJ2-7	.	CASSLAPGTSYEQYF	TGTGCCAGCAGCTTAGCTCCCGGGACATCGTACGAGCAGTACTTC
TRBD2	TRBV6-4	TRBJ2-3	.	CASSVSGSSDTQYF	TGTGCCAGCAGTGTTAGCGGGAGTTCAGATACGCAGTATTTT
.	TRBV4-3	TRBJ1-6	.	CASSLLEGVNSPLHF	TGCGCCAGCAGCCTTTTAGAGGGGGTTAATTCACCCCTCCACTTT
.	TRBV7-2	TRBJ1-5	.	CASSPEGYNQPQHF	TGTGCCAGCAGCCCTGAGGGTTACAATCAGCCCCAGCATTTT
.	TRBV5-1	TRBJ1-1	.	CASSLFAENTEAFF	TGCGCCAGCAGCTTGTTCGCAGAGAACACTGAAGCTTTCTTT
.	TRBV19	TRBJ2-2	.	CASSEGQSPGELFF	TGTGCCAGTAGTGAGGGCCAGTCCCCAGGGGAGCTGTTTTTT
.	TRBV4-2	TRBJ1-2	.	CASSVGARQTNYGYTF	TGTGCCAGCAGCGTAGGGGCCAGGCAAACTAACTATGGCTACACCTTC
.	TRBV29-1	TRBJ2-1	.	CSSTAGTPSYNEQFF	TGCAGCTCAACCGCCGGGACTCCCTCCTACAATGAGCAGTTCTTC
.	TRBV25-1	TRBJ2-7	few	CASRDRNRYEQYF	TGTGCCAGCAGAGACAGGAATCGGTACGAGCAGTACTTC
TRBD1	TRBV27	TRBJ2-7	.	CASSLSSWTGSYEQYF	TGTGCCAGCAGTTTATCCTCCTGGACAGGGTCCTACGAGCAGTACTTC
TRBD1	TRBV9	TRBJ1-1	.	CASSVGTGPMNTEAFF	TGTGCCAGCAGCGTCGGGACAGGGCCGATGAACACTGAAGCTTTCTTT
TRBD2	TRBV3-1/TRBV3-2	TRBJ2-1	.	CASSRGTSGGNEQFF	TGTGCCAGCAGCCGGGGGACTAGCGGAGGCAATGAGCAGTTCTTC
TRBD2	TRBV4-3	TRBJ2-7	.	CASSQSGLDHEQYF	TGCGCCAGCAGCCAATCTGGACTAGACCACGAGCAGTACTTC
.	TRBV5-1	TRBJ2-2	.	CASRLGPSQGGELFF	TGCGCCAGCAGATTGGGCCCATCCCAGGGCGGGGAGCTGTTTTTT
TRBD2	TRBV5-1	TRBJ2-1	.	CASSSLSGSHEQFF	TGCGCCAGCAGCTCCCTTAGCGGGAGCCATGAGCAGTTCTTC
.	TRBV11-3	TRBJ2-7	.	CASSYQGSYEQYF	TGTGCCAGCAGTTATCAGGGTTCTTACGAGCAGTACTTC
.	TRBV7-6	TRBJ2-1	.	CASSLAPGQAYNEQFF	TGTGCCAGCAGCTTAGCGCCGGGACAAGCCTACAATGAGCAGTTCTTC
TRBD1	TRBV18	TRBJ2-5	.	CASSPIRTGQDQETQYF	TGTGCCAGCTCACCAATTAGAACGGGACAGGACCAAGAGACCCAGTACTTC